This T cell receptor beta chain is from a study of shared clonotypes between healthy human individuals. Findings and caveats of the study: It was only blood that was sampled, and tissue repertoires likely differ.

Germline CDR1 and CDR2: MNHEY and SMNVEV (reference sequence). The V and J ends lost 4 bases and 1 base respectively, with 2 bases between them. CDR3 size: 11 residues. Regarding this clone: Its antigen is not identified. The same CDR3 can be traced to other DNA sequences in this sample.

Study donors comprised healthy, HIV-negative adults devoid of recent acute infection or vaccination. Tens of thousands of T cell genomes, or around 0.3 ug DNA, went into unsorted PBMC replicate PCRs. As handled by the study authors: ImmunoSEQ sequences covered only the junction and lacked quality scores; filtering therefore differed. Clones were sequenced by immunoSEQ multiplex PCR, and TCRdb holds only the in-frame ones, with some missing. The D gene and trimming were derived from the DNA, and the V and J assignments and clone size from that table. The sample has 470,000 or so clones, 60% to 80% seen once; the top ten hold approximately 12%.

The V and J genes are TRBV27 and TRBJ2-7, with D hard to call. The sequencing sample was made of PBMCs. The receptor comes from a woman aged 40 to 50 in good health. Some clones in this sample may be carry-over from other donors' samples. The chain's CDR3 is CASSSSYEQYF. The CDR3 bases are TGTGCCAGCAGTTCTTCCTACGAGCAGTACTTC.